The 25 T cell receptor beta chains reported below all come from one sample, sequenced in a study of Graves' ophthalmopathy and Graves' hyperthyroidism (dated by TCRdb to between 2018 and 2020). The sample was run on an Illumina HiSeq 2000. For repertoire sequencing, TCR beta CDR3 regions were amplified from RNA transcripts. The first round of RT-PCR was done with HTBI primers and the Qiagen OneStep RT-PCR kit, and was followed by a second round of multiplex PCR, then size selection and purification. The public sequencing data were trimmed at Q25 with fastp and processed into clonotypes with MiXCR by TCRdb, which kept only in-frame beta chains. CDR3 protein sequences are deduplicated, and each keeps its most common genes and DNA. The sample table lists 350,000 to 400,000 distinct CDR3 sequences, approximately 20% of them with a count of one. Together, the top ten hold roughly 1.5% of the sample. Sequenced: peripheral blood. The receptor set was obtained from a woman aged 18-29 years with Graves' ophthalmopathy. Donor details come from another sample of the same person, matched by shared clones.

The chain employs TRBV7-2 and TRBJ2-1; perhaps TRBD2 as D (6 bases). Germline V gives CDR1 SGHTA, CDR2 FQGNSA. The germline V and J ends were trimmed by 6 bases and 4 bases, with 13 bases remaining between them. The CDR3 is 14 residues long. DNA of the CDR3: TGTGCCAGCAGTACCGACGGGGGATACAATGAGCAGTTCTTC. Its translation is CASSTDGGYNEQFF.

This clonotype was seen many times. J is TRBJ2-7 and V is TRBV25-1, with TRBD2 identical over 9 bases. CDR1 is MGHDK, CDR2 SYGVNS, per germline. The CDR3 sequence is 13 residues long. V trimming: 2 bases; J trimming: 4 bases; junction bases outside the gene matches: 0. The CDR3 protein is CASSELAGYEQYF. Written as DNA, the CDR3 is TGTGCCAGCAGTGAACTAGCGGGGTACGAGCAGTACTTC.

V and J are TRBV2 and TRBJ2-2; 10 positions agree with TRBD2. The junction had 18 bases not matched to a gene; V was cut back by 8 bases and J by 3 bases. The V gene's germline CDR1 is SNHLY and CDR2 FYNNEI. The CDR3 has 19 residues. The CDR3 is CASARVAGGISFDTGELFF. The CDR3 DNA sequence: TGTGCCAGCGCCCGGGTAGCGGGGGGCATCTCTTTCGACACCGGGGAGCTGTTTTTT.

This clonotype was counted many times. The chain is built from TRBV4-1 and TRBJ2-5, with 9 nucleotides matching TRBD1. Trimming cost V 5 bases and J 5 bases; bases outside gene matches: 9. The CDR3 is 15 amino acids. Germline CDR1 MGHRA, CDR2 YSYEKL. The CDR3 sequence is CASSTRTGASETQYF. The CDR3 region has the DNA TGCGCCAGCAGCACCCGGACAGGGGCATCGGAGACCCAGTACTTC.

The sample holds many counts of this clonotype. This chain connects TRBV6-2 or TRBV6-3 to TRBJ1-6, with D perhaps TRBD1 (5 bases). CDR1 MNHEY and CDR2 SVGEGT come from the germline V gene. The CDR3 extends over 19 amino acids. V was trimmed by 5 bases and J by 7 bases, leaving 27 bases between them. The CDR3, as DNA: TGTGCCAGCAGTCCCCTTAGGGGCTTCGGGAGCTACTCCAATTCACCCCTCCACTTT. Encoded protein: CASSPLRGFGSYSNSPLHF.

This chain joins TRBV11-2 and TRBJ2-7; possible D gene TRBD1, 6 bases. Per the germline V gene, CDR1 is SGHAT and CDR2 is FQNNGV. V gave up 4 bases and J gave up 2 bases, with 21 bases separating them. The CDR3 has 17 amino acids. The CDR3 loop reads CASSSYRRVGAPYEQYF. The CDR3 DNA reads as TGTGCCAGCAGCTCCTATCGGCGGGTGGGGGCGCCCTACGAGCAGTACTTC.

The rearrangement joins TRBV7-9 to TRBJ2-7, with a weak D call TRBD1 (5 bases). Per the germline V gene, CDR1 is SEHNR and CDR2 is FQNEAQ (reference sequence). The CDR3 loop spans 13 amino acids. Trimming shortened V by 2 bases and J by 5 bases, and 10 bases separated the two germline ends. This CDR3 is CASSLPVQDEQYF. Written as DNA, the CDR3 is TGTGCCAGCAGCTTACCCGTACAGGACGAGCAGTACTTC.

This clonotype was detected a few times. This chain uses TRBV12-3 or TRBV12-4 with TRBJ1-1; D not resolved. V shed 2 bases and J shed 2 bases, with 9 bases lying between them. This CDR3 spans 14 amino acids. CDR3 nucleotides: TGTGCCAGCAGTTTAAACGGGCCAAACACTGAAGCTTTCTTT. This translates into CASSLNGPNTEAFF.

Only one count was recorded for this clonotype. The chain has TRBV7-8 and TRBJ1-6; D possibly corresponds to TRBD1 (5 bases). The CDR3 totals 14 residues. The V gene's germline CDR1 is SGHVS and CDR2 FQNEAQ. Trimming shortened V by 3 bases and J by 10 bases, and 13 bases separated the two germline ends. The CDR3 coding sequence is TGTGCCAGCAGCTTCCAGCAGGGTACCTCACCCCTCCACTTT. It yields the protein CASSFQQGTSPLHF.

In this sample, this clonotype turned up many times. The chain joins TRBV4-3 to TRBJ2-7; no firm D call. The CDR3 length is 15 residues. Germline values: CDR1 LGHNA, CDR2 YSLEER. The germline V and J ends were trimmed by 0 bases and 3 bases, with 12 bases remaining between them. The DNA for the CDR3 is TGCGCCAGCAGCCAAGAACTCCGGGTCGACTACGAGCAGTACTTC. This translates into CASSQELRVDYEQYF.

The V and J genes are TRBV29-1 and TRBJ2-2, with 9 bases fitting TRBD1. This CDR3 has 13 amino acids. The germline V gene has CDR1 SQVTM and CDR2 ANQGSEA. V gave up 7 bases and J gave up 4 bases; unmatched junction bases: 4. CDR3 amino acids: CSASTGGTGELFF. CDR3 DNA: TGCAGCGCTTCGACAGGGGGCACCGGGGAGCTGTTTTTT.

This clonotype was recorded at least ten times. V is TRBV3-1 and J is TRBJ1-5; D is unresolved. V dropped 4 bases and J dropped 0 bases, with 7 bases sitting between them. Looked up from germline, CDR1 is LGHDT and CDR2 is YNNKEL (reference sequence). The CDR3 extends over 14 amino acids. In DNA form, the CDR3 reads TGTGCCAGCAGCCCTATGCATAGCAATCAGCCCCAGCATTTT. As protein: CASSPMHSNQPQHF.

This clonotype was observed many times. The CDR3 nucleotides are TGTGCCAGCAGTGACGAGGGTAGGTCCTACGAGCAGTACTTC. Translating it yields CASSDEGRSYEQYF. The chain couples TRBV2 to TRBJ2-7; perhaps TRBD2 as D (5 bases). Trimming pared 3 bases from V and 1 base from J, leaving 10 bases between. The CDR3 length is 14 residues. Germline-derived CDR1 and CDR2 are SNHLY and FYNNEI.

In this sample, this clonotype turned up many times. The chain is built from TRBV2 and TRBJ2-3, with D perhaps matching TRBD2 (6 bases). Germline V gene sequence: CDR1 SNHLY, CDR2 FYNNEI. The CDR3 is 16 residues long. V was cut by 0 bases and J by 0 bases, with 10 bases left in between. DNA of the CDR3: TGTGCCAGCAGTGAAGCTAGCGGCCCTAGCACAGATACGCAGTATTTT. Translation gives CASSEASGPSTDTQYF.

This clonotype appeared many times. The chain carries TRBV28 and TRBJ1-3; no definite D call. V lost 3 bases and J lost 0, with 9 bases in between. This CDR3 comprises 15 residues. In germline, CDR1 is MDHEN, CDR2 SYDVKM. The CDR3 loop reads CASSLYGSSGNTIYF. In DNA form, the CDR3 reads TGTGCCAGCAGTTTGTATGGGAGCTCTGGAAACACCATATATTTT. The full variable domain, with the rest looked up from reference TRBV28 and TRBJ1-3, is DVKVTQSSRYLVKRTGEKVFLECVQDMDHENMFWYRQDPGLGLRLIYFSYDVKMKEKGDIPEGYSVSREKKERFSLILESASTNQTSMYLCASSLYGSSGNTIYFGEGSWLTVV.

At least ten counts were recorded for this clonotype. Germline is not matched at one junction end, which may reflect a read error. This chain links TRBV4-3 with TRBJ2-7; either TRBD1 or TRBD2 may fit D (5 bases each). The CDR3 extends over 13 amino acids. Germline V gene sequence: CDR1 LGHNA, CDR2 YSLEER. Here the CDR3 reads CASSQDGPEGPPF. For the CDR3, the DNA is TGCGCCAGCAGCCAAGATGGCCCAGAGGGGCCTCCCTTC.

The chain has TRBV6-5 and TRBJ2-7, with 7 bases identical to TRBD2. Germline V CDR1 and CDR2: MNHEY, SVGAGI. This CDR3 is built from 14 residues. V lost 2 bases, J lost 3 bases, and 4 bases stayed unmatched. CDR3 region: CASSYGTIFYEQYF. CDR3 bases: TGTGCCAGCAGTTACGGGACTATCTTCTACGAGCAGTACTTC.

Many counts were recorded for this clonotype. The rearrangement links TRBV11-2 to TRBJ1-3, with unresolved D. The germline CDR1 and CDR2 sequences are SGHAT and FQNNGV. V was cut by 3 bases and J by 1 base, with 4 bases left in between. The CDR3 is 13 residues long. CDR3 loop: CASSFQSGNTIYF. The CDR3 DNA follows: TGTGCCAGCAGCTTCCAATCTGGAAACACCATATATTTT.

This clonotype appeared many times. The chain couples TRBV7-3 to TRBJ2-2; D gene ambiguous. The CDR3 totals 16 residues. Germline V CDR1 and CDR2: SGHTA, FQGTGA. V was pared by 4 bases and J by 2 bases, with 14 bases between. The CDR3 sequence is CASSSPGTDNTGELFF. CDR3 DNA sequence: TGTGCCAGCAGCTCCCCCGGTACGGACAACACCGGGGAGCTGTTTTTT.

This chain links TRBV27 with TRBJ2-5, with 7 positions matching TRBD1. Germline trimming cut 7 bases from V and 1 base from J; bases unmatched to any gene: 6. The V gene's germline CDR1 is MNHEY and CDR2 SMNVEV (reference sequence). CDR3 length: 14 residues. The CDR3 nucleotides are TGTGCCAGCAAGCCGACAGGGACCCAAGAGACCCAGTACTTC. As protein: CASKPTGTQETQYF.

This clonotype occurred many times. V is TRBV7-8 and J is TRBJ1-4, with 7 bases aligning to TRBD1. This CDR3 is built from 15 residues. The V segment lost 2 bases and the J segment 2 bases; nucleotides outside the gene matches: 2. Germline CDR1 and CDR2: SGHVS and FQNEAQ. The CDR3 reads CASSLLGGTNEKLFF. DNA of the CDR3: TGTGCCAGCAGCTTACTAGGGGGCACTAATGAAAAACTGTTTTTT.

This CDR3 is CASSFDLGQETQYF. The CDR3 DNA follows: TGTGCCAGCAGTTTCGACCTAGGCCAAGAGACCCAGTACTTC. V usage is TRBV12-3 or TRBV12-4 and J usage is TRBJ2-5, with D hard to call. Deletions cut 3 bases from V and 1 base from J, with 9 bases between. This CDR3 comprises 14 residues.

The sample holds a few counts of this clonotype. This chain connects TRBV11-2 to TRBJ2-2, with D unclear. The germline V gene encodes CDR1 SGHAT and CDR2 FQNNGV. The CDR3 is 14 amino acids. CDR3 DNA sequence: TGTGCTGTCCCCCGTACAGCTAACACCGGGGAGCTGTTTTTT. Its protein is CAVPRTANTGELFF.

This clonotype was seen a handful of times. The chain links TRBV12-3 or TRBV12-4 to TRBJ1-3, with 8 bases that match TRBD1. V lost 4 bases, J lost 2 bases, and 7 bases stayed unmatched. The CDR3 is 16 amino acids. The CDR3 coding sequence is TGTGCCAGCAGTTCGGACAGGGTCAATGCTGGAAACACCATATATTTT. As protein: CASSSDRVNAGNTIYF.

This clonotype was recorded many times. This chain connects TRBV6-2 or TRBV6-3 to TRBJ1-1; 11 bases are shared with TRBD1. V shed 0 bases and J 11 bases; nucleotides not matched to a gene: 11. Germline V CDR1 and CDR2: MNHEY, SVGEGT. The CDR3 runs 16 residues. The CDR3 nucleotides read TGTGCCAGCAGTTACTCCCCGGAACCGGGACAGGGGGATGCTTTCTTT. Encoded protein: CASSYSPEPGQGDAFF.